Included here is one TCR beta chain sequence, with context. Its target is unknown. The sample holds other DNA sequences that translate to the same CDR3. Measured with immunoSEQ multiplex PCR; TCRdb has only the in-frame clones, and not every one. This sample has 92,000 or so clones; more than 80% occur once, and the top ten carry approximately 4.8%. The CDR3 sequence is 14 residues long. Trimming cost V 0 bases and J 2 bases, with 9 bases left between them. CDR1 is SGHKS, CDR2 YYEKEE, per germline (reference sequence). This sample was taken from a study of Tregs in tolerant kidney transplant recipients. Study-level points and caveats: Tregs expanded with activated donor B cells seemed most donor-specific.

CD4+CD25+CD127- Tregs, CD4+CD25- non-Tregs, CD4 and CD8 cells were sorted. This receptor was obtained from a human donor in good health. Sequencing was carried out using CD8+ T cells from blood. The chain uses TRBV5-5 and TRBJ2-7, with D uncertain. In DNA form, the CDR3 reads TGTGCCAGCAGCTTGGGTCGGAGTCCCTACGAGCAGTACTTC. Translating it yields CASSLGRSPYEQYF.